The rows below give T cell receptor beta chains drawn from one sample of a study of T cells in Graves' hyperthyroidism and ophthalmopathy. TCRdb itself ran the multiplex PCR reads through MiXCR, one entry per CDR3 protein. The data hold 640,000 or so distinct CDR3 sequences, with 11% to 15% observed a single time. Source material: blood. Receptors originate from a woman under 30 with Graves' ophthalmopathy. CDR3s include the opening cysteine and the closing phenylalanine or tryptophan. Each record gives: J gene, clone size, V gene, D gene, CDR3 DNA, CDR3 protein. A D gene is named only where the DNA matches it firmly. The size of a clone is reported for some rows only, either as once, few or many, or as a class for expanded clones.

TRBJ2-7	many	TRBV6-1	NA	TGTGCCAGCAGTCCCCGCGCCGGGCTCTCGGCAAGGGGCTACGAGCAGTACTTC	CASSPRAGLSARGYEQYF
TRBJ2-7	many	TRBV12-3/TRBV12-4	TRBD2	TGTGCCAGCAGTTTCCGGACTAGCGGGAGTCGAAACGAGCAGTACTTC	CASSFRTSGSRNEQYF
TRBJ1-2	many	TRBV6-1	NA	TGTGCCAGCAGATCCGTCCCTCGGGGGGACTATGGCTACACCTTC	CASRSVPRGDYGYTF
TRBJ1-1	many	TRBV12-3/TRBV12-4	NA	TGTGCCAGCATCCCTCGGGGGGGAACTGAAGCTTTCTTT	CASIPRGGTEAFF
TRBJ1-5	NA	TRBV7-9	TRBD1	TGTGCCAGCAGCTTAGGGGCAGGGGGCGTAGGGCCCCAGCATTTT	CASSLGAGGVGPQHF
TRBJ2-1	NA	TRBV6-1	TRBD2	TGTGCCAGCAGTCACGGACTAGCGGGAGATGGGCTTAATGAGCAGTTCTTC	CASSHGLAGDGLNEQFF
TRBJ2-1	many	TRBV27	NA	TGTGCCAGCAGTCTCAGGGACTTTACCTACAATGAGCAGTTCTTC	CASSLRDFTYNEQFF
TRBJ1-1	many	TRBV5-6	TRBD1	TGTGCCAGCAGCGGAGGGACAGGGGGCACTGAAGCTTTCTTT	CASSGGTGGTEAFF
TRBJ1-2	NA	TRBV5-6	NA	TGTGCCAGCAGCCGCGCCGGGGACTATGGCTACACCTTC	CASSRAGDYGYTF
TRBJ2-3	NA	TRBV7-6	TRBD2	TGTGCCAGCAGCTTCCGGACTAGCGGGCCAGATACGCAGTATTTT	CASSFRTSGPDTQYF
TRBJ1-1	many	TRBV10-3	TRBD1	TGTGCCATCAGCCGGGACAGGGGGAACACTGAAGCTTTCTTT	CAISRDRGNTEAFF
TRBJ1-1	few	TRBV12-5	NA	TGTGCTAGTGGGCCAGGGCTCGAGAACACTGAAGCTTTCTTT	CASGPGLENTEAFF
TRBJ1-1	many	TRBV6-1	NA	TGTGCCAGCAGTGATAGGGGATTGGACACTGAAGCTTTCTTT	CASSDRGLDTEAFF
TRBJ1-2	NA	TRBV20-1	NA	TGCAGTGCTAGAGAGGGCATGGGGGACGGCTACACCTTC	CSAREGMGDGYTF
TRBJ1-1	many	TRBV30	NA	TGTGCCGCGAAGACAGTACCGGCCACTGAAGCTTTCTTT	CAAKTVPATEAFF
TRBJ1-6	NA	TRBV28	NA	TGTGCCAGCAGCCCCGGGACTCTTAGCTCCTATAATTCACCCCTCCACTTT	CASSPGTLSSYNSPLHF
TRBJ2-5	many	TRBV6-1	TRBD1	TGTGCCAGCAGCCGCCTCGGACAGGCGGAAGAGACCCAGTACTTC	CASSRLGQAEETQYF
TRBJ2-5	NA	TRBV24-1	NA	TGTGCCACCAGTGATTCGTTCGACTACCAAGAGACCCAGTACTTC	CATSDSFDYQETQYF
TRBJ1-2	many	TRBV5-1	NA	TGCGCCAGCAGCTTGGAGCGGGGAAGGTGGAACTATGGCTACACCTTC	CASSLERGRWNYGYTF
TRBJ1-1	NA	TRBV19	NA	TGTGCCAGTAGTCCCCTTTGGACAGAGAACACTGAAGCTTTCTTT	CASSPLWTENTEAFF
TRBJ2-7	few	TRBV6-1	NA	TGTGCCAGCAGTGAATACGAGCGGTACTTC	CASSEYERYF
TRBJ2-3	many	TRBV20-1	TRBD2	TGCAGTGCTAGGATAATTGCGGGAGCCACAGATACGCAGTATTTT	CSARIIAGATDTQYF
TRBJ2-5	many	TRBV7-9	NA	TGTGCCAGCAGCTTAATGAGGACCACGGAGACCCAGTACTTC	CASSLMRTTETQYF
TRBJ1-2	NA	TRBV20-1	NA	TGCAGTGCCAGGGATATAGTAGGGGGTACAGGGGGCTACACCTTC	CSARDIVGGTGGYTF